This T cell receptor (beta chain) was sequenced in a study of technical replicates of blood from a few donors. Some clones are missing from TCRdb's copy, which holds only in-frame ones; the method was immunoSEQ multiplex PCR. The top ten hold 0.35% to 0.45% of the sample, which has tens of thousands of clones, 90% to 97% seen once. V was clipped by 2 bases and J by 2 bases, with 8 bases between them. The length of the CDR3 is 13 residues. In germline, CDR1 is SGHRS, CDR2 YFSETQ. Specimen: T cells isolated from PBMCs. V gene TRBV5-1 combines with J gene TRBJ2-7; D perhaps matches TRBD2 (5 bases). The clonotype originates from a human donor in good health. DNA of the CDR3: TGCGCCAGCAGCTTTGGGCGGGCCTACGAGCAGTACTTC. This translates into CASSFGRAYEQYF.